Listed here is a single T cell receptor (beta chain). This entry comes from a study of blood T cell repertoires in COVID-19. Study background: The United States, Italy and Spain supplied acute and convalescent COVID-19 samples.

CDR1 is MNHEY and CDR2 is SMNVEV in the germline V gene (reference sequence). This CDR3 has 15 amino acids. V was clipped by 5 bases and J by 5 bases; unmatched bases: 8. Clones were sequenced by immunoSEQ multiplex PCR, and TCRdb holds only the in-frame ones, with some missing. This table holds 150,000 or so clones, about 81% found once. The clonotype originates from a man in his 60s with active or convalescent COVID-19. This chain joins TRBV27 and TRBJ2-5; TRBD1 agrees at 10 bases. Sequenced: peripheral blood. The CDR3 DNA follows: TGTGCCAGCAGTCCCTCAAGGACAGGGGGGGAGACCCAGTACTTC. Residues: CASSPSRTGGETQYF.